The TCR beta chain under discussion was sequenced for a study of T-cell reconstitution after alpha-beta-depleted transplantation in children. Study-wide results and limits: Reportedly, only several hundred clones from non-depleted graft cells drove alpha-beta T-cell counts at about two months. Recipient T cells and thymic progenitors that survived gave rise to the high TCRbeta diversity observed at day 60 in some patients. When one year had passed after transplant, most T-cell counts and diversity came from newly produced T cells.

As it was prepared, the TCRbeta library received unique molecular identifiers. TCRdb recomputed calls from the PCR reads with MiXCR, one row per CDR3 protein. This sample yields around 30,000 distinct CDR3 sequences, of which around 7% are seen a single time; around 30% belongs to the top ten. This clonotype was picked up many times. The target antigen is unknown. The sample was peripheral blood, taken 60 days after TCRalphabeta/CD19-depleted stem cell transplant. This receptor was obtained from a child younger than two who had a stem cell transplant for acute myeloid leukemia, so the T cells may come from the graft donor.

The CDR3 sequence is CASSYGGGTALEKLFF. The CDR3 DNA is TGTGCCAGCAGTTACGGGGGGGGGACAGCATTAGAAAAACTGTTTTTT. The chain uses TRBV6-5 and TRBJ1-4; 7 nucleotides align to TRBD1. This CDR3 spans 16 amino acids. The ends lost 2 bases at V and 8 bases at J; junction bases unmatched: 11. Looked up from germline, CDR1 is MNHEY and CDR2 is SVGAGI.